Following are 16 T cell receptor beta chains from one sample sequenced in a study of blood T cell repertoires in COVID-19. The protocol was immunoSEQ multiplex PCR, while the TCRdb copy is restricted to in-frame clones and leaves out a portion. The data show roughly 57,000 clones, more than 75% seen once. Sequenced input: peripheral blood. Every receptor here comes from a man in his 60s with active or convalescent COVID-19.

The chain has TRBV11-2 and TRBJ2-7; D is possibly TRBD1 (6 bases). This CDR3 spans 14 amino acids. CDR1 and CDR2 (germline): SGHAT, FQNNGV. V was pared by 6 bases and J by 3 bases, with 15 bases between. CDR3 amino acids: CASRRPGQGYEQYF. Written as DNA, the CDR3 is TGTGCCAGCAGACGTCCGGGACAAGGCTACGAGCAGTACTTC.

This chain connects TRBV5-1 to TRBJ1-1, with a tentative D call TRBD1 (6 bases). The CDR3 sequence is 14 residues long. The germline CDR1 and CDR2 sequences are SGHRS and YFSETQ. V was clipped by 3 bases and J by 1 base, with 10 bases between them. In nucleotides, the CDR3 is TGCGCCAGCAGCTCGGGACACCCGAACACTGAAGCTTTCTTT. Its translation: CASSSGHPNTEAFF.

This clone showed up just a few times. The V and J genes are TRBV7-9 and TRBJ1-1; 12 bases align to TRBD1. CDR3 length: 17 residues. V shed 3 bases, J shed 0 bases, and the junction held 5 bases outside the gene matches. Germline lookup yields CDR1 SEHNR and CDR2 FQNEAQ (reference sequence). CDR3 sequence reads: CASSFAGTGGLNTEAFF. For the CDR3, the DNA is TGTGCCAGCAGCTTCGCCGGGACAGGGGGCTTGAACACTGAAGCTTTCTTT.

V usage is TRBV29-1 and J usage is TRBJ2-3, with 9 bases that match TRBD2. From germline, CDR1 is SQVTM and CDR2 ANQGSEA. This CDR3 spans 12 amino acids. V trimming: 7 bases; J trimming: 4 bases; junction bases outside the gene matches: 3. CDR3 region: CSGKRGADTQYF. The CDR3 DNA is TGCAGCGGTAAGCGGGGGGCAGATACGCAGTATTTT.

The rearrangement joins TRBV2 to TRBJ2-2, with D possibly matching TRBD1 (6 bases). The ends were cut back, 2 bases at V and 1 base at J, with 11 bases in the middle. Looked up from germline, CDR1 is SNHLY and CDR2 is FYNNEI. The CDR3 is made up of 16 amino acids. The CDR3 region is CASSELGTKNTGELFF. In nucleotides, the CDR3 is TGTGCCAGCAGTGAATTAGGGACAAAGAACACCGGGGAGCTGTTTTTT.

The chain has TRBV5-1 and TRBJ1-1, with TRBD1 matching over 11 bases. Germline values: CDR1 SGHRS, CDR2 YFSETQ. The CDR3 spans 16 residues. V shed 2 bases and J 1 base; nucleotides not matched to a gene: 4. The DNA for the CDR3 is TGCGCCAGCAGCTTTGGGGACAGGGGGAAGAACACTGAAGCTTTCTTT. This sequence encodes CASSFGDRGKNTEAFF.

The chain has TRBV28 and TRBJ1-2; D unresolved. Trimming took 6 bases from V and 1 from J, leaving 12 bases between them. This CDR3 comprises 14 residues. CDR1 and CDR2 (germline): MDHEN, SYDVKM. CDR3 sequence: CASSMSGSNYGYTF. CDR3 bases: TGTGCCAGCAGCATGTCGGGGAGTAACTATGGCTACACCTTC.

This clone showed up just once. The rearrangement joins TRBV5-4 to TRBJ2-7, with 8 bases aligning to TRBD2. The CDR3 has 14 amino acids. The V and J ends lost 5 bases and 7 bases, in that order; junction bases with no gene match: 11. The germline V gene has CDR1 SGHNT and CDR2 YYREEE (reference sequence). The CDR3 DNA reads as TGTGCCAGCAGTACACGCGGGAGGTTTGAGGAGCAGTACTTC. Amino acids: CASSTRGRFEEQYF. The full variable domain, its missing parts supplied by reference TRBV5-4 and TRBJ2-7, is ETGVTQSPTHLIKTRGQQVTLRCSSQSGHNTVSWYQQALGQGPQFIFQYYREEENGRGNFPPRFSGLQFPNYSSELNVNALELDDSALYLCASSTRGRFEEQYFGPGTRLTVT.

The chain carries TRBV29-1 and TRBJ1-1, with D perhaps matching TRBD1 (5 bases). CDR3 length: 14 residues. Trimming pared 4 bases from V and 0 bases from J, leaving 12 bases between. The V gene's germline CDR1 is SQVTM and CDR2 ANQGSEA. The DNA for the CDR3 is TGCAGCGTTGGTAAAACAGGAATGAACACTGAAGCTTTCTTT. Its protein is CSVGKTGMNTEAFF.

This clone was recorded only once. The chain recombines TRBV5-6 with TRBJ2-7; 8 nucleotides agree with TRBD1. Germline V gene sequence: CDR1 SGHDT, CDR2 YYEEEE. The CDR3 has 14 amino acids. V gave up 2 bases and J gave up 1 base; unmatched junction bases: 2. CDR3 loop: CASSFDRGSYEQYF. In DNA form, the CDR3 reads TGTGCCAGCAGCTTTGACAGGGGTTCCTACGAGCAGTACTTC.

This chain connects TRBV5-6 to TRBJ1-1; D perhaps matches TRBD1 (6 bases). This CDR3 region has 16 residues. From germline, CDR1 is SGHDT and CDR2 YYEEEE. Trimming left V 0 bases short and J 1 base short, with 13 bases between. CDR3 in amino acids: CASSLVARTANTEAFF. The CDR3 bases are TGTGCCAGCAGCTTGGTGGCGCGGACAGCGAACACTGAAGCTTTCTTT. Supplemented by reference TRBV5-6 and TRBJ1-1, the full variable domain reads DAGVTQSPTHLIKTRGQQVTLRCSPKSGHDTVSWYQQALGQGPQFIFQYYEEEERQRGNFPDRFSGHQFPNYSSELNVNALLLGDSALYLCASSLVARTANTEAFFGQGTRLTVV.

V gene TRBV6-5 combines with J gene TRBJ1-1; D remains ambiguous. Germline V CDR1 and CDR2: MNHEY, SVGAGI. The V end lost 4 bases, the J end lost 6 bases, and 15 bases lay between the germline ends. This CDR3 contains 14 residues. The DNA for the CDR3 is TGTGCCAGCAGTTTAGCGGCAGCCCGCCCTGAAGCTTTCTTT. Its protein is CASSLAAARPEAFF.

The V and J genes are TRBV5-6 and TRBJ2-5; D is possibly TRBD1 (6 bases). CDR1 and CDR2 (germline): SGHDT, YYEEEE. The V end was cut by 2 bases, the J end by 2 bases, with 13 bases between. The CDR3 is made up of 15 amino acids. DNA of the CDR3: TGTGCCAGCAGCTTTGCAGGGGCGATACAAGAGACCCAGTACTTC. Its protein product is CASSFAGAIQETQYF.

The gene calls are TRBV3-1 (or the pseudogene TRBV3-2) and TRBJ1-1, with D unclear. There are 15 residues in the CDR3. Germline CDR1 is LGHDT and CDR2 is YNNKEL (reference sequence). Trimming removed 1 base from V and 5 bases from J, with 14 bases in between. CDR3 nucleotide sequence: TGTGCCAGCAGCCAAGGGGAGGGATTTTGGACTGAAGCTTTCTTT. It specifies CASSQGEGFWTEAFF.

The chain couples TRBV7-7 to TRBJ2-5, with 8 bases identical to TRBD2. This CDR3 is built from 16 residues. The J segment lost 4 bases and the V segment lost 2 bases, leaving 9 bases of the junction unmatched. Germline V gene sequence: CDR1 SSHAT, CDR2 FNYEAQ (reference sequence). The CDR3 sequence is CASSLLAGGPGETQYF. The CDR3 coding sequence is TGTGCCAGCAGCTTACTTGCGGGGGGCCCGGGAGAGACCCAGTACTTC.

The genes are TRBV2 and TRBJ1-4; TRBD1 might be the D (6 bases). The germline V gene has CDR1 SNHLY and CDR2 FYNNEI. V was clipped by 6 bases and J by 6 bases, with 14 bases between them. CDR3 size: 14 residues. The CDR3 sequence: CASSETGFDEKLFF. Here the CDR3 DNA reads TGTGCCAGCAGCGAAACAGGGTTTGATGAAAAACTGTTTTTT.